The rows below give T cell receptor beta chains drawn from one sample of a study of cytomegalovirus exposure and HLA in healthy donors. Here immunoSEQ multiplex PCR was the method, and the copy in TCRdb shows in-frame clones only, minus some. Of about 110,000 clones listed, 86% are singletons. The sequenced sample consisted of PBMCs. These receptors were obtained from a man between 40 and 49 years old in good health and CMV-seronegative. CDR3s include the opening cysteine and the closing phenylalanine or tryptophan. Fields, in order: J gene, D gene, V gene, clone size, CDR3 DNA, CDR3 protein. D genes are given only for firm matches. For some rows the clone size is stated as once, few or many, or as a class when expanded; others skip it.

TRBJ1-3	NA	TRBV5-6	NA	TGTGCCAGCAGCTCGGACCCCAGGGCTTCTGGAAACACCATATATTTT	CASSSDPRASGNTIYF
TRBJ2-5	TRBD1	TRBV6-5	NA	TGTGCCAGCAGCTCCGGGACAGGGGATCTGGAGACCCAGTACTTC	CASSSGTGDLETQYF
TRBJ2-7	TRBD1	TRBV5-4	NA	TGTGCCAGCAGCTTGGGGGGGACAGGGGGCTACGAGCAGTACTTC	CASSLGGTGGYEQYF
TRBJ1-2	TRBD1	TRBV19	NA	TGTGCCAGTAGTGGTGGACAGGGCCACACAGGACACTATGGCTACACCTTC	CASSGGQGHTGHYGYTF
TRBJ2-7	NA	TRBV9	NA	TGTGCCAGCAGCGTCTCCGGTGGCTACGAGCAGTACTTC	CASSVSGGYEQYF
TRBJ2-2	TRBD2	TRBV9	once	TGTGCCAGCAGCGTTGGGGGGGGAGACACCGGGGAGCTGTTTTTT	CASSVGGGDTGELFF
TRBJ2-7	NA	TRBV10-2	NA	TGCGCCAGCCAGGGGACCTACGAGCAGTACTTC	CASQGTYEQYF
TRBJ1-4	TRBD1	TRBV5-6	NA	TGTGCCAGCAGCTTAAGGGGAGACAGGGATGCAACTAATGAAAAACTGTTTTTT	CASSLRGDRDATNEKLFF
TRBJ2-7	NA	TRBV4-3	NA	TGCGCCAGCAGCCAAGATGGGCTTAGCTACGAGCAGTACTTC	CASSQDGLSYEQYF
TRBJ2-1	TRBD1	TRBV5-4	once	TGTGCCAGCAGCACACAGACAGGGGGAAATAATGAGCAGTTCTTC	CASSTQTGGNNEQFF
TRBJ2-1	TRBD2	TRBV7-6	NA	TGTGCCAGCAGCTTAAGTGGGGGGGGCTCCTACAATGAGCAGTTCTTC	CASSLSGGGSYNEQFF
TRBJ1-1	TRBD1	TRBV6-1	NA	TGTGCCAGCTCAGGGGGGCTGGGGAACACTGAAGCTTTCTTT	CASSGGLGNTEAFF
TRBJ2-5	TRBD2	TRBV6-6	NA	TGTGCCAGCAGTTTATATAGCGGGGGGGCGGAGACCCAGTACTTC	CASSLYSGGAETQYF
TRBJ2-7	TRBD1	TRBV2	few	TGTGCCAGCAAGGGACAGGGGTACGAGCAGTACTTC	CASKGQGYEQYF
TRBJ2-3	NA	TRBV7-6	NA	TGTGCCAGCAGCTTAGGAGTAGGCGGGGTTAGCACAGATACGCAGTATTTT	CASSLGVGGVSTDTQYF
TRBJ2-3	NA	TRBV5-6	NA	TGTGCCAGCAGCTGGGGAGTGGAGCGGGCGACTAATACGCAGTATTTT	CASSWGVERATNTQYF
TRBJ2-7	TRBD1	TRBV6-5	NA	TGTGCCAGCAGTTACCGCCGGACAGGCTACTCCTACGAGCAGTACTTC	CASSYRRTGYSYEQYF
TRBJ1-5	NA	TRBV5-6	NA	TGTGCCAGCAGTTACATGTCTAGGCAGCCCCAGCATTTT	CASSYMSRQPQHF
TRBJ2-7	TRBD1	TRBV29-1	NA	TGCAGCGTTGTTATCGGGACAGGGTCCTACGAGCAGTACTTC	CSVVIGTGSYEQYF
TRBJ2-7	NA	TRBV30	NA	TGTGCCTGGAGTAAAGCGGCCCCGCTCTACTACGAGCAGTACTTC	CAWSKAAPLYYEQYF
TRBJ2-7	NA	TRBV9	NA	TGTGCCAGCAGCGTAGGACCCCAAGCGCGGGAGCAGTACTTC	CASSVGPQAREQYF
TRBJ1-6	TRBD1	TRBV7-8	once	TGTGCCAGCAGCTACAATCAGGGGGCCCAAGGTTCACCCCTCCACTTT	CASSYNQGAQGSPLHF
TRBJ2-7	TRBD1	TRBV19	NA	TGTGCCAGTAGTTCTGACGGGACAGGGCTGTACGAGCAGTACTTC	CASSSDGTGLYEQYF
TRBJ2-2	NA	TRBV27	once	TGTGCCAGCGGATACAGTTCTCCCGGGGAGCTGTTTTTT	CASGYSSPGELFF
TRBJ1-1	NA	TRBV7-2	NA	TGTGCCAGCAGCTTAGCCCAACAGTCTGAAGCTTTCTTT	CASSLAQQSEAFF
TRBJ1-2	NA	TRBV6-5	once	TGTGCCAGCAGACTTCTTGGGCAGAATGGCTACACCTTC	CASRLLGQNGYTF
TRBJ1-5	TRBD1	TRBV2	NA	TGTGCCAGCAGGGCGGGACAGAGCGACAATCAGCCCCAGCATTTT	CASRAGQSDNQPQHF
TRBJ2-1	NA	TRBV9	NA	TGTGCCAGCAGCGTAGGGGGACTCTCCTCCCACAATGAGCAGTTCTTC	CASSVGGLSSHNEQFF
TRBJ1-2	NA	TRBV11-2	NA	TGTGCCAGCAGCACCGGCCTGGGCGGCTACACCTTC	CASSTGLGGYTF
TRBJ2-5	TRBD2	TRBV7-9	NA	TGTGCCAGCAGGTCTAGCGGGGGGAGTTTGGAGACCCAGTACTTC	CASRSSGGSLETQYF
TRBJ2-3	NA	TRBV15	NA	TGTGCCACCAGCAGAGTCAGGACAGCCGGACCAGATACGCAGTATTTT	CATSRVRTAGPDTQYF
TRBJ1-1	TRBD1	TRBV5-1	NA	TGCGCCAGCAGCTCCCCGGGACAGCTGAACACTGAAGCTTTCTTT	CASSSPGQLNTEAFF
TRBJ2-2	TRBD2	TRBV7-9	once	TGTGCCAGCAACTTCGGGGGGGTGAACACCGGGGAGCTGTTTTTT	CASNFGGVNTGELFF
TRBJ1-1	NA	TRBV9	NA	TGTGCCAGCAGCGTAGCCCCTAGGGGGACTGAAGCTTTCTTT	CASSVAPRGTEAFF
TRBJ2-1	NA	TRBV18	NA	TGTGCCAGCTCACCACCGGGCAACTACAATGAGCAGTTCTTC	CASSPPGNYNEQFF
TRBJ2-7	TRBD1	TRBV19	NA	TGTGCCAGTAGACGGACAGGGGATTCCTACGAGCAGTACTTC	CASRRTGDSYEQYF
TRBJ1-2	NA	TRBV28	NA	TGTGCCAGCAGTTCGGGACTTGGGGGCTACACCTTC	CASSSGLGGYTF
TRBJ2-5	TRBD1	TRBV7-6	NA	TGTGCCAGCAGCTCCCTAGCCAAAGGGGGCGGAACGGAGACCCAGTACTTC	CASSSLAKGGGTETQYF
TRBJ2-5	NA	TRBV5-1	NA	TGCGCCAGCAGCTTGAGGCAGGGCACAGGAGAGACCCAGTACTTC	CASSLRQGTGETQYF
TRBJ2-3	TRBD1	TRBV5-1	NA	TGCGCCAGCGACAGGGAAGGCACAGATACGCAGTATTTT	CASDREGTDTQYF
TRBJ2-5	TRBD1	TRBV6-6	NA	TGTGCCAGCAGGACAGGGGGACGGGAGACCCAGTACTTC	CASRTGGRETQYF
TRBJ2-2	NA	TRBV27	NA	TGTGCCAGCAGGAGCTATACCGGGGAGCTGTTTTTT	CASRSYTGELFF
TRBJ1-4	NA	TRBV4-3	NA	TGCGCCAGCAGCCAAGGGGTACGCGATTTAGGGGTTAATGAAAAACTGTTTTTT	CASSQGVRDLGVNEKLFF
TRBJ1-1	TRBD1	TRBV5-1	few	TGCGCCAGCAGCTTGGTGGCAGGGGGGAACACTGAAGCTTTCTTT	CASSLVAGGNTEAFF
TRBJ2-5	TRBD2	TRBV5-4	NA	TGTGCCAGCAGCGGGGGGACTAGCGGGGCGGGGGAGACCCAGTACTTC	CASSGGTSGAGETQYF
TRBJ1-4	NA	TRBV30	NA	TGTGCCTGGAGTGGACAGCTTAATGAAAAACTGTTTTTT	CAWSGQLNEKLFF
TRBJ2-1	NA	TRBV6-1	NA	TGTGCCAGCAGTGAGGGCCTGGGTTGGAATGAGCAGTTCTTC	CASSEGLGWNEQFF